These 22 T cell receptor beta chains share one sample of origin, sequenced in a study of blood T cell repertoires in COVID-19 (TCRdb year 2020). The method behind the library was the immunoSEQ multiplex PCR assay. This is the immuneACCESS table as TCRdb keeps it, with only in-frame sequences that have V and J called. A part of the clones is gone; compared with another copy, unresolved V genes explain less than half, and the rest is unexplained. This sample gives just under 30,000 clones in total; 80% to 90% of them show up just once. The ten largest make up approximately 16% of the sample. The sample taken for sequencing was peripheral blood. The receptors shown here come from an elderly man with acute or convalescent COVID-19.

This chain links TRBV2 with TRBJ1-3, with D perhaps matching TRBD1 (5 bases). This CDR3 comprises 13 residues. Trimming pared 2 bases from V and 8 bases from J, leaving 10 bases between. CDR1 is SNHLY, CDR2 FYNNEI, per germline. CDR3 sequence reads: CASSEQGRYTIYF. Written as DNA, the CDR3 is TGTGCCAGCAGTGAACAGGGTCGGTACACCATATATTTT.

This sequence joins TRBV6-5 and TRBJ1-2; D is unclear. In germline, CDR1 is MNHEY, CDR2 SVGAGI. V lost 1 base, J lost 4 bases, and 13 bases lay in between. The CDR3 covers 15 residues. In DNA, the CDR3 is TGTGCCAGCAGTTACTTGTGGGCTGTCAGCTATGGCTACACCTTC. As protein: CASSYLWAVSYGYTF.

The chain uses TRBV9 and TRBJ2-1; TRBD2 matches 7 bases. V shed 10 bases, J shed 7 bases, and the junction held 17 bases outside the gene matches. CDR3 size: 15 residues. Germline V CDR1 and CDR2: SGDLS, YYNGEE. The CDR3 here is CAAGSGPGRSNEQFF. CDR3 DNA: TGTGCCGCAGGCTCGGGGCCCGGGAGGAGTAATGAGCAGTTCTTC.

This chain links TRBV12-3 or TRBV12-4 with TRBJ1-2; D not certain. The length of the CDR3 is 12 residues. The V end was cut by 3 bases, the J end by 8 bases, with 10 bases between. In DNA, the CDR3 is TGTGCCAGCAGTTTCTTAGGGAGGGGCTACACCTTC. It is translated as CASSFLGRGYTF.

The chain uses TRBV19 and TRBJ1-2; 7 bases align to TRBD1. V gave up 6 bases and J gave up 4 bases; unmatched junction bases: 2. The germline V gene encodes CDR1 LNHDA and CDR2 SQIVND (reference sequence). The CDR3 covers 12 residues. The CDR3 loop is CASRRGLYGYTF. DNA of the CDR3: TGTGCCAGTAGGAGGGGGCTCTATGGCTACACCTTC.

The J gene is TRBJ1-6, the V gene TRBV28; the match to TRBD1 covers 8 bases. J lost 15 bases, V lost 6 bases, and 13 bases had no gene match. The CDR3 length is 14 residues. From germline, CDR1 is MDHEN and CDR2 SYDVKM. This chain's CDR3 is CASSTSGTGLILHF. In nucleotides, the CDR3 is TGTGCCAGCAGCACCTCCGGGACAGGTCTAATCCTCCACTTT. Supplemented by reference TRBV28 and TRBJ1-6, the full variable domain reads DVKVTQSSRYLVKRTGEKVFLECVQDMDHENMFWYRQDPGLGLRLIYFSYDVKMKEKGDIPEGYSVSREKKERFSLILESASTNQTSMYLCASSTSGTGLILHFGNGTRLTVT.

The V and J genes are TRBV5-1 and TRBJ1-4, with a weak D call TRBD1 (6 bases). The CDR3 length is 14 residues. Trimming took off 0 bases at V and 5 bases at J, with 8 bases between the two ends. Germline CDR1 and CDR2: SGHRS and YFSETQ. The CDR3 region is CASSLGGTNEKLFF. Here the CDR3 DNA reads TGCGCCAGCAGCTTGGGTGGGACAAATGAAAAACTGTTTTTT.

V gene TRBV5-5 combines with J gene TRBJ2-1, with TRBD2 matching 8 bases. Germline CDR1 reads SGHKS; CDR2 reads YYEKEE (reference sequence). The CDR3 loop spans 17 amino acids. The ends lost 3 bases at V and 3 bases at J; junction bases unmatched: 11. The CDR3 nucleotides are TGTGCCAGCAGCTATTATTCCGGGGGGGCCGACTACAATGAGCAGTTCTTC. It specifies CASSYYSGGADYNEQFF.

V is TRBV2 and J is TRBJ1-5; D might be TRBD1 (6 bases). The V gene lost 8 bases and the J gene lost 0 bases, with 14 bases spanning the gap. Germline CDR1 reads SNHLY; CDR2 reads FYNNEI. This CDR3 spans 15 amino acids. CDR3 coding DNA: TGTGCCAGCCAGATGGACAGTATTAGCAATCAGCCCCAGCATTTT. Its protein is CASQMDSISNQPQHF. Full variable domain (missing parts from reference TRBV2 and TRBJ1-5): EPEVTQTPSHQVTQMGQEVILRCVPISNHLYFYWYRQILGQKVEFLVSFYNNEISEKSEIFDDQFSVERPDGSNFTLKIRSTKLEDSAMYFCASQMDSISNQPQHFGDGTRLSIL.

The V call is TRBV19, the J call TRBJ2-2; 8 bases align to TRBD1. Germline CDR1 LNHDA, CDR2 SQIVND (reference sequence). With V trimmed by 7 bases and J by 4 bases, 5 bases remained unmatched. This CDR3 spans 14 amino acids. CDR3 loop: CASTSQGVTGELFF. The CDR3 nucleotides read TGTGCCAGTACTTCACAGGGGGTCACCGGGGAGCTGTTTTTT.

V usage is TRBV5-5 and J usage is TRBJ2-2; tentatively, D is TRBD1 (5 bases). The germline V and J ends were trimmed by 2 bases and 4 bases, with 12 bases remaining between them. The germline V gene encodes CDR1 SGHKS and CDR2 YYEKEE (reference sequence). The CDR3 is 15 residues long. CDR3 amino acids: CASSFKGQITGELFF. The CDR3, as DNA: TGTGCCAGCAGCTTCAAGGGGCAGATCACCGGGGAGCTGTTTTTT.

The gene calls are TRBV28 and TRBJ1-2; 11 bases map to TRBD1. Germline V gene lookup returns CDR1 MDHEN and CDR2 SYDVKM. CDR3 length equals 15 residues. Germline trimming cut 4 bases from V and 7 bases from J; bases unmatched to any gene: 8. The CDR3 DNA reads TGTGCCAGCAGTTCGGACAGGGGGCCCTTCGGTGGCTACACCTTC. Translation gives CASSSDRGPFGGYTF.

This clone has only one observation. The chain uses TRBV12-3 or TRBV12-4 and TRBJ2-2; TRBD1 is a possible D gene (5 bases). V was pared by 5 bases and J by 6 bases, with 7 bases between. There are 12 residues in the CDR3. The CDR3 region is CASSPQAGELFF. In DNA, the CDR3 is TGTGCCAGCAGTCCACAGGCCGGGGAGCTGTTTTTT.

This clone has only one observation. The CDR3 here is CASSEALGSGQPQHF. DNA of the CDR3: TGTGCCAGCAGTGAAGCGCTAGGATCCGGTCAGCCCCAGCATTTT. This chain uses TRBV2 with TRBJ1-5, with no clear D. The CDR3 runs 15 residues. CDR1 is SNHLY and CDR2 is FYNNEI in the germline V gene. The V end was cut by 0 bases, the J end by 6 bases, with 12 bases between.

The chain recombines TRBV5-6 with TRBJ2-1; D ambiguous. There are 11 residues in the CDR3. The germline CDR1 and CDR2 sequences are SGHDT and YYEEEE. V was cut by 1 base and J by 8 bases, with 4 bases left in between. The CDR3 loop is CASSLSYEQFF. Here the CDR3 DNA reads TGTGCCAGCAGCTTGAGCTATGAGCAGTTCTTC.

This clone was detected once. The genes are TRBV2 and TRBJ2-2; TRBD1 matches at 11 bases. The CDR3 runs 14 residues. The germline gives CDR1 SNHLY, CDR2 FYNNEI. V lost 7 bases, J lost 6 bases, and 4 bases stayed unmatched. The CDR3 is CASIGQGASGELFF. DNA of the CDR3: TGTGCCAGCATCGGACAGGGGGCATCCGGGGAGCTGTTTTTT.

The chain recombines TRBV30 with TRBJ1-6; TRBD1 is a possible D gene (5 bases). CDR1 is GTSNPN, CDR2 SVGIG, per germline (reference sequence). V was trimmed by 1 base and J by 7 bases, leaving 11 bases between them. The CDR3 has 14 residues. CDR3 in DNA: TGTGCCTGGAGTGCACTGGGGGGGAATTCACCCCTCCACTTT. This gives the protein CAWSALGGNSPLHF.

This chain uses TRBV2 with TRBJ1-2; D is possibly TRBD1 (5 bases). Germline CDR1 SNHLY, CDR2 FYNNEI. V lost 6 bases and J 8 bases, leaving 13 bases between the germline ends. There are 12 residues in the CDR3. CDR3 residues: CASRVDSNGYTF. CDR3 nucleotides: TGTGCCAGCAGGGTCGACAGCAACGGCTACACCTTC. The variable domain in full, with the rest retrieved from reference TRBV2 and TRBJ1-2, is EPEVTQTPSHQVTQMGQEVILRCVPISNHLYFYWYRQILGQKVEFLVSFYNNEISEKSEIFDDQFSVERPDGSNFTLKIRSTKLEDSAMYFCASRVDSNGYTFGSGTRLTVV.

The chain has TRBV28 and TRBJ2-6; perhaps TRBD2 as D (5 bases). This CDR3 has 16 amino acids. V lost 7 bases and J 4 bases, leaving 17 bases between the germline ends. CDR1 and CDR2 (germline): MDHEN, SYDVKM. DNA for the CDR3: TGTGCCAGCACTCAATCCCGGGGTACCGGGGCCAACGTCCTGACTTTC. It translates to CASTQSRGTGANVLTF.

The chain's CDR3 is CASSPRQGNNSPLHF. CDR3 DNA sequence: TGTGCCAGCAGCCCCAGACAGGGAAACAATTCACCCCTCCACTTT. The gene calls are TRBV5-5 and TRBJ1-6, with 7 bases lining up with TRBD1. V gave up 4 bases and J gave up 7 bases; unmatched junction bases: 8. Per the germline V gene, CDR1 is SGHKS and CDR2 is YYEKEE (reference sequence). This CDR3 has 15 residues.

The rearrangement links TRBV9 to TRBJ2-5, with 7 bases identical to TRBD1. From germline, CDR1 is SGDLS and CDR2 YYNGEE. Losses at the gene ends were 3 bases for V and 0 bases for J; bases not matched to a gene: 2. The CDR3 loop spans 14 amino acids. Here the CDR3 reads CASSATGYQETQYF. For the CDR3, the DNA is TGTGCCAGCAGCGCGACAGGGTACCAAGAGACCCAGTACTTC.

The chain joins TRBV9 to TRBJ1-1; D gene ambiguous. The ends were cut back, 4 bases at V and 6 bases at J, with 16 bases in the middle. Germline values: CDR1 SGDLS, CDR2 YYNGEE. The length of the CDR3 is 14 residues. CDR3 amino acids: CASSPEGAFSEAFF. DNA of the CDR3: TGTGCCAGCAGCCCCGAGGGCGCTTTTTCTGAAGCTTTCTTT.